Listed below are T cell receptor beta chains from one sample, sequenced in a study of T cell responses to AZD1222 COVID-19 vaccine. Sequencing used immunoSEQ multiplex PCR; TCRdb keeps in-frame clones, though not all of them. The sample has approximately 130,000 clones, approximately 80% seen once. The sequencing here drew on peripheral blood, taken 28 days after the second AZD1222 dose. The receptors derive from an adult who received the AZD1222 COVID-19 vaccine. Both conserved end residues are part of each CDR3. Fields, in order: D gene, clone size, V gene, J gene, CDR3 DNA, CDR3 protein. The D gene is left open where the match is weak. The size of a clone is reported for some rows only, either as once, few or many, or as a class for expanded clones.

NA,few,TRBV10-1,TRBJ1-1,TGCGCCAGCAGTGCACAGGTCGGCACTGAAGCTTTCTTT,CASSAQVGTEAFF
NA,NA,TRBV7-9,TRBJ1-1,TGTGCCAGCAGCTTAGGACAGACGAACACTGAAGCTTTCTTT,CASSLGQTNTEAFF
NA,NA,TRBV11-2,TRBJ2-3,TGTGCCAGCACAATAGCAGGGAGAAGCACAGATACGCAGTATTTT,CASTIAGRSTDTQYF
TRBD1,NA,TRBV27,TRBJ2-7,TGTGCCAGCAGGACAGGGGTAGGGGGCGAGCAGTACTTC,CASRTGVGGEQYF
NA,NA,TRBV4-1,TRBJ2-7,TGCGCCAGCACGAACGTTCCTTTGGAGTACGAGCAGTACTTC,CASTNVPLEYEQYF
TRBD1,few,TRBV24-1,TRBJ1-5,TGTGCCACCAGTGATCCCCGACAGGGGCTGGCCCAGCCCCAGCATTTT,CATSDPRQGLAQPQHF
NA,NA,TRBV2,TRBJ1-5,TGTGCCAGCCAGCCTTGGGGCCAGCCCCAGCATTTT,CASQPWGQPQHF
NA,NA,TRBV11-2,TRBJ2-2,TGTGCCAGCAGCTTAGAGGGCGTTCTCACCGGGGAGCTGTTTTTT,CASSLEGVLTGELFF
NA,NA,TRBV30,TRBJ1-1,TGTGCCTGGATGGCAGGAAAGAACACTGAAGCTTTCTTT,CAWMAGKNTEAFF
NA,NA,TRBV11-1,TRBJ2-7,TGTGCCAGCAGCTCCCCCTTGGGAGTAGAGACCTACGAGCAGTACTTC,CASSSPLGVETYEQYF